The count of the clone carrying this T cell receptor (beta chain) is one. These data are taken from a study of shared clonotypes between healthy human individuals. Germline V gives CDR1 SGHRS, CDR2 YFSETQ. This CDR3 is built from 16 residues. V was clipped by 3 bases and J by 2 bases, with 15 bases between them. Profiling relied on immunoSEQ multiplex PCR, and the TCRdb table lists in-frame clones only, not all of them. The top ten hold 0.045% to 0.07% of the sample, which has a few hundred thousand clones, more than 95% seen once. The chain couples TRBV5-1 to TRBJ2-1; perhaps TRBD2 as D (6 bases). The clonotype was recovered from a woman aged 30 to 39 in good health. Sequencing was done on a sample of naive CD4+ T cells sorted from blood. Documented subset: CD45RA+ positively selected. CDR3 DNA sequence: TGCGCCAGCAGCTCCGGGACTTTGGGGGCCTACAATGAGCAGTTCTTC. Protein product: CASSSGTLGAYNEQFF.